A single T cell receptor (beta chain) is shown here with its context. In the study's own analysis: By means of reference gene primer amplification, nucleated cell counts were estimated. TCRdb's table, derived via immunoSEQ multiplex PCR, lists solely in-frame clones and lacks some. The DNA was the basis for D and trimming; V, J and clone size are from that table. The sample contains 150,000 to 200,000 clones, roughly 87% of which appear only once. This sample was taken from a study of blood T cell repertoires in COVID-19. Study as a whole: Acute and convalescent COVID-19 samples came from the United States, Italy and Spain. The cDNA or gDNA used as material had been derived from T cells, B-cell-depleted T cells, or PBMCs.

Between the trimmed V and J ends, which lost 6 bases and 6 bases, there was a span of 8 bases. CDR1 is MNHEY, CDR2 SVGAGI, per germline. CDR3 length: 12 residues. The sequence was obtained from a woman between 65 and 79 years old with acute or convalescent COVID-19. The chain links TRBV6-5 to TRBJ2-2, with no clear D. Material: peripheral blood. CDR3 sequence (DNA): TGTGCCAGCAGGAGAGAGGCCGGGGAGCTGTTTTTT. Translating it yields CASRREAGELFF.